The 13 T cell receptor beta chains given below trace back to one sample, sequenced in a study of prognosis after radiotherapy for stage I lung cancer. Genomic DNA provided the template from which TCR beta CDR3 was amplified by two-round multiplex PCR. With primers specific to each TRBV and TRBJ gene, the first-round PCR was performed. Each CDR3 protein gets one entry after TCRdb re-called the multiplex PCR reads with MiXCR. The sample gives approximately 17,000 distinct CDR3 sequences, 35% to 45% of which show up once; approximately 44% is in the top ten. This specimen consisted of PBMCs, obtained before or after stereotactic body radiation therapy (not recorded which). The origin of the receptors is a donor aged 50 or older with non-small cell lung cancer.

This clonotype was detected many times. V and J are TRBV20-1 and TRBJ2-3; D may be TRBD2 (6 bases). V shed 4 bases and J shed 4 bases, with 12 bases lying between them. CDR3 length: 13 residues. Germline loops: CDR1 DFQATT, CDR2 SNEGSKA (reference sequence). CDR3 amino acids: CSANGGMADTQYF. CDR3 DNA sequence: TGCAGTGCTAATGGGGGGATGGCAGATACGCAGTATTTT.

By sample fraction, this clonotype is medium-sized. This rearrangement joins TRBV6-2 or TRBV6-3 to TRBJ1-2, with a possible D match to TRBD1 (5 bases). This CDR3 spans 11 amino acids. The germline V gene encodes CDR1 MNHEY and CDR2 SVGEGT. V lost 5 bases, J lost 8 bases, and 9 bases lay in between. The CDR3 reads CASSERDGYTF. The CDR3 DNA sequence: TGTGCCAGCAGTGAAAGGGACGGCTACACCTTC.

The chain combines TRBV27 with TRBJ1-2, with TRBD1 matching 9 bases. The J segment lost 2 bases and the V segment lost 5 bases, leaving 6 bases of the junction unmatched. The CDR3 is made up of 15 amino acids. Germline CDR1 reads MNHEY; CDR2 reads SMNVEV (reference sequence). The CDR3 DNA is TGTGCCAGCAGTAAAACAGGGGGCGCAAACTATGGCTACACCTTC. It yields the protein CASSKTGGANYGYTF.

The CDR3 reads CASRPPDRVWGTYEQYF. CDR3 nucleotides: TGTGCCAGCAGACCACCGGACAGGGTGTGGGGGACCTACGAGCAGTACTTC. This rearrangement joins TRBV28 to TRBJ2-7; 8 nucleotides agree with TRBD1. The germline V gene encodes CDR1 MDHEN and CDR2 SYDVKM. The CDR3 consists of 17 residues. J gave up 2 bases and V 6 bases, and 15 bases lay outside the gene matches.

The sample holds many counts of this clonotype. The chain employs TRBV10-3 and TRBJ1-3; D unresolved. Deletions cut 4 bases from V and 0 bases from J, with 7 bases between. There are 14 residues in the CDR3. Per the germline V gene, CDR1 is ENHRY and CDR2 is SYGVKD. In nucleotides, the CDR3 is TGTGCCATCAGTGGGGAGGTCTCTGGAAACACCATATATTTT. Protein product: CAISGEVSGNTIYF.

The table lists this clonotype with a count of one. The chain links TRBV20-1 to TRBJ1-5, with D unclear. Germline values: CDR1 DFQATT, CDR2 SNEGSKA (reference sequence). This CDR3 region has 13 residues. Deletions cut 0 bases from V and 4 bases from J, with 7 bases between. CDR3 amino acids: CSARERLNQPQHF. The CDR3, as DNA: TGCAGTGCTAGAGAAAGGCTTAATCAGCCCCAGCATTTT.

V is TRBV24-1 and J is TRBJ1-4; TRBD1 agrees at 12 bases. CDR1 and CDR2 (germline): KGHDR, SFDVKD. The length of the CDR3 is 19 residues. Germline trimming cut 2 bases from V and 8 bases from J; bases unmatched to any gene: 14. The DNA for the CDR3 is TGTGCCACCAGTGATTCGGGACAGGGGGCGCGAACGATAGAGGAAAAACTGTTTTTT. As protein: CATSDSGQGARTIEEKLFF.

In regard to this clonotype: A far larger clone is only one base removed, so a read error is likely. The chain uses TRBV6-2 or TRBV6-3 and TRBJ1-2; no firm D call. The CDR3 has 15 amino acids. The V end lost 8 bases, the J end lost 2 bases, and 18 bases lay between the germline ends. Germline V CDR1 and CDR2: MNHEY, SVGEGT. The chain's CDR3 is CASRVMAAQNYGYTF. In nucleotides, the CDR3 is TGTGCCAGCCGCGTTATGGCCGCCCAGAACTATGGCTACACCTTC.

The CDR3 loop is CASIGPSANYGYTF. In nucleotides, the CDR3 is TGTGCCAGTATAGGGCCCTCAGCTAACTATGGCTACACCTTC. This rearrangement joins TRBV19 to TRBJ1-2; unclear D gene. Deletions cut 7 bases from V and 0 bases from J, with 12 bases between. The germline V gene has CDR1 LNHDA and CDR2 SQIVND (reference sequence). The CDR3 loop spans 14 amino acids.

This chain links TRBV20-1 with TRBJ2-7, with 13 bases lining up with TRBD2. J was trimmed by 7 bases and V by 6 bases; bases with no gene match: 12. Germline CDR1 and CDR2: DFQATT and SNEGSKA (reference sequence). This CDR3 comprises 15 residues. The CDR3 DNA is TGCAGTGCCTTGGCGGCGGGACTAGCGGGGAATGAGCAGTACTTC. Its translation is CSALAAGLAGNEQYF.

This chain connects TRBV20-1 to TRBJ1-1; D unresolved. The germline V gene encodes CDR1 DFQATT and CDR2 SNEGSKA (reference sequence). The CDR3 is 13 amino acids. With 3 bases removed from V and 3 bases from J, the gap between germline ends came to 11 bases. The CDR3 sequence is CSASFTCDTEAFF. CDR3 sequence (DNA): TGCAGTGCTAGCTTTACCTGTGACACTGAAGCTTTCTTT.

This clonotype was seen ten or more times. V usage is TRBV20-1 and J usage is TRBJ1-5; D uncertain. The CDR3 runs to 12 residues. Germline V CDR1 and CDR2: DFQATT, SNEGSKA (reference sequence). The germline V and J ends were trimmed by 3 bases and 4 bases, with 7 bases remaining between them. CDR3 in amino acids: CSASLVNQPQHF. CDR3 bases: TGCAGTGCTAGCTTGGTAAATCAGCCCCAGCATTTT.

The chain has TRBV28 and TRBJ2-7, with D possibly being TRBD1 or TRBD2 (5 bases each). The V and J ends lost 6 bases and 1 base respectively, with 25 bases between them. The CDR3 extends over 18 amino acids. The germline gives CDR1 MDHEN, CDR2 SYDVKM. The CDR3 loop is CASSQDKQAIGLSYEQYF. Written as DNA, the CDR3 is TGTGCCAGCAGCCAAGATAAACAGGCGATCGGACTTTCCTACGAGCAGTACTTC.